The 2 T cell receptor beta chains listed next were all sequenced from one sample in a study of cytomegalovirus exposure and HLA in healthy donors. Use of 60 Vbeta and 13 Jbeta primers characterized the PCR. The table came from immunoSEQ multiplex PCR; TCRdb's copy has only in-frame clones and leaves some out. The repertoire holds about 180,000 clones, with around 80% as singletons. The sequencing sample was made of PBMCs. Every receptor here comes from a young man in good health and CMV-seronegative.

In its sample, this clone was seen a few times. The CDR3 here is CASSLGQGRRLNQPQHF. CDR3 nucleotides: TGCGCCAGCAGCCTCGGACAGGGGAGAAGGTTAAATCAGCCCCAGCATTTT. This chain joins TRBV5-1 and TRBJ1-5, with TRBD1 matching 9 bases. V lost 4 bases, J lost 4 bases, and 12 bases stayed unmatched. Germline V gene sequence: CDR1 SGHRS, CDR2 YFSETQ. The CDR3 is 17 residues long.

The genes are TRBV12-5 and TRBJ2-5; perhaps TRBD2 as D (5 bases). This CDR3 comprises 12 residues. Germline V gene sequence: CDR1 LGHNT, CDR2 FRNRAP. V dropped 1 base and J dropped 5 bases, with 5 bases sitting between them. In DNA, the CDR3 is TGTGCTAGTGGTTTGGGAGGGGAGACCCAGTACTTC. Its protein product is CASGLGGETQYF.